Presented here are 10 T cell receptor beta chains from one specimen sequenced in a study of blood T cell repertoires in COVID-19. Produced via immunoSEQ multiplex PCR; TCRdb's table is partial and in-frame only. The sample lists 40,000 to 55,000 clones; approximately 90% were seen once. The sequenced sample was peripheral blood. The source of these receptors is a human donor in a cohort sampled during active COVID-19.

The V and J genes are TRBV18 and TRBJ2-2, with D possibly TRBD1 on 7 matching bases. Germline CDR1 KGHSH, CDR2 LQKENI. V was pared by 3 bases and J by 4 bases, with 12 bases between. CDR3 length: 15 residues. CDR3 sequence reads: CASSPRQGGTGELFF. CDR3 DNA sequence: TGTGCCAGCTCACCCCGACAGGGAGGCACCGGGGAGCTGTTTTTT. Full variable domain (remainder filled in from reference TRBV18 and TRBJ2-2): NAGVMQNPRHLVRRRGQEARLRCSPMKGHSHVYWYRQLPEEGLKFMVYLQKENIIDESGMPKERFSAEFPKEGPSILRIQQVVRGDSAAYFCASSPRQGGTGELFFGEGSRLTVL.

There are a few counts of this clone. V is TRBV9 and J is TRBJ2-1; 7 bases agree with TRBD2. Trimming cost V 7 bases and J 8 bases; bases outside gene matches: 9. Germline V gene lookup returns CDR1 SGDLS and CDR2 YYNGEE. The CDR3 extends over 13 amino acids. CDR3 in DNA: TGTGCCAGCGCTAGCGGACCAGGTGATGAGCAGTTCTTC. Translating it yields CASASGPGDEQFF.

V usage is TRBV5-1 and J usage is TRBJ2-7; 11 bases are a match to TRBD1. CDR3 length: 17 amino acids. CDR1 and CDR2 (germline): SGHRS, YFSETQ. J was trimmed by 4 bases and V by 5 bases; bases with no gene match: 14. CDR3 in amino acids: CASSPMIRTGGGYEQYF. CDR3 sequence (DNA): TGCGCCAGCAGTCCGATGATAAGGACAGGGGGCGGTTACGAGCAGTACTTC.

This clone turned up a few times. The gene calls are TRBV5-1 and TRBJ2-7, with 9 bases fitting TRBD2. V gave up 0 bases and J gave up 3 bases; unmatched junction bases: 4. Germline values: CDR1 SGHRS, CDR2 YFSETQ. The CDR3 covers 15 residues. The DNA for the CDR3 is TGCGCCAGCAGCTTGGGGGGAGCGGGAGGCTACGAGCAGTACTTC. This translates into CASSLGGAGGYEQYF.

The chain employs TRBV7-2 and TRBJ2-7; tentative D call: TRBD1 (6 bases). The germline V gene has CDR1 SGHTA and CDR2 FQGNSA. Trimming shortened V by 1 base and J by 3 bases, and 16 bases separated the two germline ends. The CDR3 consists of 16 residues. CDR3 in amino acids: CASSLVAVGQNYEQYF. CDR3 coding DNA: TGTGCCAGCAGCTTAGTTGCGGTTGGACAGAACTACGAGCAGTACTTC. Full variable domain (missing parts from reference TRBV7-2 and TRBJ2-7): GAGVSQSPSNKVTEKGKDVELRCDPISGHTALYWYRQSLGQGLEFLIYFQGNSAPDKSGLPSDRFSAERTGGSVSTLTIQRTQQEDSAVYLCASSLVAVGQNYEQYFGPGTRLTVT.

The V gene is TRBV28, the J gene TRBJ2-1; 8 nucleotides agree with TRBD2. The junction had 11 bases not matched to a gene; V was cut back by 2 bases and J by 5 bases. The length of the CDR3 is 17 residues. CDR1 is MDHEN, CDR2 SYDVKM, per germline. The CDR3: CASSLPLGGGLNNEQFF. The CDR3 nucleotides read TGTGCCAGCAGTTTACCCCTCGGGGGGGGTCTCAACAATGAGCAGTTCTTC.

The gene calls are TRBV14 and TRBJ2-7, with 8 bases aligning to TRBD1. The CDR3 runs 16 residues. Germline loops: CDR1 SGHDN, CDR2 FVKESK. Unmatched junction bases numbered 8, after V lost 3 bases and J lost 1 base. CDR3 in DNA: TGTGCCAGCAGCCACGGGACAGGCCGAGGTTCCTACGAGCAGTACTTC. Encoded protein: CASSHGTGRGSYEQYF.

The chain joins TRBV19 to TRBJ2-7; no clear D gene. V was trimmed by 3 bases and J by 2 bases, leaving 14 bases between them. The CDR3 extends over 15 amino acids. The germline gives CDR1 LNHDA, CDR2 SQIVND (reference sequence). The CDR3 reads CASSISPGPTYEQYF. CDR3 sequence (DNA): TGTGCCAGTAGTATCTCTCCAGGTCCTACCTACGAGCAGTACTTC. Together with reference TRBV19 and TRBJ2-7, the CDR3 gives the full variable domain: DGGITQSPKYLFRKEGQNVTLSCEQNLNHDAMYWYRQDPGQGLRLIYYSQIVNDFQKGDIAEGYSVSREKKESFPLTVTSAQKNPTAFYLCASSISPGPTYEQYFGPGTRLTVT.

The rearrangement links TRBV27 to TRBJ1-6; D remains ambiguous. V lost 0 bases, J lost 7 bases, and 4 bases lay in between. CDR3 length equals 13 residues. Per germline, CDR1 MNHEY and CDR2 SMNVEV (reference sequence). CDR3 nucleotides: TGTGCCAGCAGTTTATCTCGGAATTCACCCCTCCACTTT. Protein: CASSLSRNSPLHF.

The chain joins TRBV7-3 to TRBJ2-3; tentative D call: TRBD1 (5 bases). V lost 5 bases and J 0 bases, leaving 15 bases between the germline ends. Looked up from germline, CDR1 is SGHTA and CDR2 is FQGTGA. The CDR3 consists of 16 residues. CDR3 region: CASSGAIGPSTDTQYF. CDR3 nucleotides: TGTGCCAGCAGCGGGGCCATCGGACCTAGCACAGATACGCAGTATTTT.